These 8 T cell receptor beta chains share one sample of origin, sequenced in a study of shared clonotypes between healthy human individuals. Produced via immunoSEQ multiplex PCR; TCRdb's table is partial and in-frame only. Of some 2.4 million clones listed, 90% to 95% were seen once; the top ten hold roughly 0.36%. Sequencing was performed on naive CD4+ T cells from PBMCs. Subset in this sample: CD45RA+ positively selected. The source of these receptors is a man aged 18 to 29 in good health. Some clones in this sample may be carry-over from other donors' samples.

V gene TRBV19 combines with J gene TRBJ2-5; D gene unclear. The CDR3 runs 14 residues. Germline V gene sequence: CDR1 LNHDA, CDR2 SQIVND (reference sequence). The germline V and J ends were trimmed by 5 bases and 1 base, with 11 bases remaining between them. This chain's CDR3 is CASSPPYSQETQYF. The CDR3 DNA reads TGTGCCAGTAGTCCCCCATACAGCCAAGAGACCCAGTACTTC.

V gene TRBV4-2 combines with J gene TRBJ1-1; D remains ambiguous. CDR1 LGHNA and CDR2 YNFKEQ come from the germline V gene. The length of the CDR3 is 15 residues. Trimming shortened V by 4 bases and J by 4 bases, and 16 bases separated the two germline ends. The CDR3 here is CASSRSIDVGTEAFF. The CDR3, as DNA: TGTGCCAGCAGCCGTTCTATAGATGTGGGCACTGAAGCTTTCTTT.

Worth noting for this clone: Other DNA sequences in this sample translate to the same CDR3. The rearrangement uses TRBV5-1 and TRBJ2-3, with no clear D. This CDR3 has 13 residues. Germline V gives CDR1 SGHRS, CDR2 YFSETQ. V was cut by 0 bases and J by 6 bases, with 8 bases left in between. In DNA, the CDR3 is TGCGCCAGCAGCTTGGAACCCAGGGATACGCAGTATTTT. Encoded protein: CASSLEPRDTQYF.

The gene calls are TRBV4-2 and TRBJ2-7, with TRBD2 matching over 12 bases. There are 16 residues in the CDR3. The V gene's germline CDR1 is LGHNA and CDR2 YNFKEQ. With V trimmed by 2 bases and J by 2 bases, 4 bases remained unmatched. As DNA, the CDR3 is TGTGCCAGCAGCCAATCTAGCGGGAGGGCAACCTACGAGCAGTACTTC. This translates into CASSQSSGRATYEQYF.

The V gene is TRBV28, the J gene TRBJ2-4, with 9 positions matching TRBD2. V lost 5 bases and J lost 6; bases outside the gene matches: 5. Germline values: CDR1 MDHEN, CDR2 SYDVKM. The CDR3 is 14 amino acids. The CDR3 DNA follows: TGTGCCAGCAGTCTAGCGGGAACGGCAAACATTCAGTACTTC. This gives the protein CASSLAGTANIQYF.

J is TRBJ2-6 and V is TRBV2; 8 bases are shared with TRBD1. The CDR3 totals 13 residues. The germline gives CDR1 SNHLY, CDR2 FYNNEI. The trim removed 10 bases at V and 4 bases at J, leaving 3 bases unmatched. The CDR3 region is CAKTGAGANVLTF. The DNA for the CDR3 is TGTGCCAAGACAGGGGCCGGGGCCAACGTCCTGACTTTC.

This chain connects TRBV5-4 to TRBJ2-1; 8 bases agree with TRBD2. V lost 1 base to trimming and J lost 4 bases; unmatched junction nucleotides: 4. This CDR3 comprises 15 residues. The V gene's germline CDR1 is SGHNT and CDR2 YYREEE (reference sequence). CDR3 amino acids: CASSLLSGVYNEQFF. CDR3 DNA: TGTGCCAGCAGCTTGCTTAGCGGGGTATACAATGAGCAGTTCTTC.

This chain joins TRBV28 and TRBJ1-1; TRBD1 agrees at 8 bases. The CDR3 runs to 16 residues. Trimming at V came to 6 bases and at J to 5 bases, leaving 14 bases not matched to a gene. CDR1 MDHEN and CDR2 SYDVKM come from the germline V gene. The CDR3 DNA sequence: TGTGCCAGCAGCCCGCCCCGACAGGGGAGAGGTACTGAAGCTTTCTTT. Translation: CASSPPRQGRGTEAFF.